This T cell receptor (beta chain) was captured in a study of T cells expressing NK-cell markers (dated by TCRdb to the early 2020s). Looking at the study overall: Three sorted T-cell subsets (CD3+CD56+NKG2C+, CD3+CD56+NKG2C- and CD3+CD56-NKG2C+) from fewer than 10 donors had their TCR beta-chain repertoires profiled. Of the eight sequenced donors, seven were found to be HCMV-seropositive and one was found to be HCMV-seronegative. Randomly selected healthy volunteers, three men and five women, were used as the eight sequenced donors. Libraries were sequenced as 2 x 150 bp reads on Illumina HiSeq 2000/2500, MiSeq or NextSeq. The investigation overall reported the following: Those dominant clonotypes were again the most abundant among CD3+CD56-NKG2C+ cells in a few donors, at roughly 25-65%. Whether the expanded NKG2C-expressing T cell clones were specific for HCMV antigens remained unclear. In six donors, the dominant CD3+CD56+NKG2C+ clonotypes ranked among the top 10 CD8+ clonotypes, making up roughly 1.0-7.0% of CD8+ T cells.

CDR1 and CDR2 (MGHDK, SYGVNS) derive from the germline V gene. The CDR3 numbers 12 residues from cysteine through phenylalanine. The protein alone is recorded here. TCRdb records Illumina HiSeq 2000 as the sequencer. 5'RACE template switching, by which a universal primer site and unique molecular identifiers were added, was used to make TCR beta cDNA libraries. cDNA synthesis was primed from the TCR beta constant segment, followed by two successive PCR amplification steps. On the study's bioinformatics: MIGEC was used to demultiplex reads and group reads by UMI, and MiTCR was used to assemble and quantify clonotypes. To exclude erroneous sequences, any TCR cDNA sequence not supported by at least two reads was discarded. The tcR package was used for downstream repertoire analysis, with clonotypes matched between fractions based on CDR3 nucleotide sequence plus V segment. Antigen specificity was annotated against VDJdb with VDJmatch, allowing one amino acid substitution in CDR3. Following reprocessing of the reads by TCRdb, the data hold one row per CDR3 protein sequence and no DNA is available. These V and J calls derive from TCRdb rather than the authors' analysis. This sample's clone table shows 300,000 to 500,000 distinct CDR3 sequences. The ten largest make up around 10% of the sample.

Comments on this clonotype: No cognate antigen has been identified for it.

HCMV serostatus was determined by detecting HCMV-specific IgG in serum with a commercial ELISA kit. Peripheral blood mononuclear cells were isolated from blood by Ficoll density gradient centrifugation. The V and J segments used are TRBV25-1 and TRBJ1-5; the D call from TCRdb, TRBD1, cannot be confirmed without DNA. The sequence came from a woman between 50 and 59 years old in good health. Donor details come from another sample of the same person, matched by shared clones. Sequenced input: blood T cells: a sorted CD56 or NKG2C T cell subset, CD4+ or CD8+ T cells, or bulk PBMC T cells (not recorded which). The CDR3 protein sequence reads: CAGTGIHQPQHF.